The clone carrying this T cell receptor (beta chain) was recorded a few times. The data originate from a study of blood T cell repertoires in COVID-19. Study summary: Both acute and convalescent COVID-19 samples were obtained from the United States, Italy and Spain. T cells, B-cell-depleted T cells, or PBMCs provided the cDNA or gDNA that served as material.

V shed 3 bases, J shed 13 bases, and the junction held 6 bases outside the gene matches. CDR1 and CDR2 from the germline V gene are MNHNS and SASEGT. CDR3 size: 13 residues. In the original workflow: Counts of nucleated cells, estimated from reference gene primer amplification, were obtained. Only in-frame clones appear in the TCRdb table, and some are missing; sequencing was by immunoSEQ multiplex PCR. That table supplies the V and J calls and clone size; D and trimming were determined from the DNA. The sample holds roughly 33,000 clones, approximately 81% seen once. The TCR originated in a human donor with acute or convalescent COVID-19. The donor label of this sample is uncertain. The J gene is TRBJ1-1, the V gene TRBV6-1, with 12 positions matching TRBD1. The sequenced sample was peripheral blood. CDR3 amino acids: CASSDNRDRGRFF. DNA for the CDR3: TGTGCCAGCAGTGACAACCGGGACAGGGGGCGTTTCTTT.